A selection of T cell receptor beta chains follows, all from one sample in a study of control samples from healthy donors and cancer patients. Profiled with immunoSEQ multiplex PCR; TCRdb holds only in-frame clones, not every one. Here the sample spans approximately 30,000 clones, around nine tenths being singletons. Material for sequencing was PBMCs. These receptors came from a woman aged 40-49 years with lung cancer. The CDR3 runs from the conserved cysteine through the conserved F or W. The D gene is left open where the match is weak. For some rows the clone size is stated as once, few or many, or as a class when expanded; others skip it.

d_call: TRBD2; clone_size: -; cdr3_length: 13; j_call: TRBJ2-1; v_call: TRBV2; cdr3_aa: CASRLAVYNEQFF; cdr3_nt: TGTGCCAGCAGGCTAGCGGTCTACAATGAGCAGTTCTTC
d_call: TRBD2; clone_size: -; cdr3_length: 14; j_call: TRBJ2-1; v_call: TRBV19; cdr3_aa: CASSRASGYNEQFF; cdr3_nt: TGTGCCAGTAGTAGGGCTAGCGGGTACAATGAGCAGTTCTTC
d_call: TRBD1; clone_size: -; cdr3_length: 15; j_call: TRBJ2-2; v_call: TRBV11-2; cdr3_aa: CASSSGTGTTGELFF; cdr3_nt: TGTGCCAGCAGCTCCGGGACAGGGACCACCGGGGAGCTGTTTTTT
d_call: -; clone_size: -; cdr3_length: 12; j_call: TRBJ1-2; v_call: TRBV30; cdr3_aa: CALGTGPLGYTF; cdr3_nt: TGTGCCCTCGGCACAGGCCCTCTCGGCTACACCTTC
d_call: -; clone_size: -; cdr3_length: 13; j_call: TRBJ2-7; v_call: TRBV6-2/TRBV6-3; cdr3_aa: CASSLPPPYEQYF; cdr3_nt: TGTGCCAGCAGCCTACCACCGCCGTACGAGCAGTACTTC
d_call: -; clone_size: -; cdr3_length: 12; j_call: TRBJ1-2; v_call: TRBV19; cdr3_aa: CASSIRQHGYTF; cdr3_nt: TGTGCCAGTAGTATTCGTCAGCATGGCTACACCTTC
d_call: -; clone_size: once; cdr3_length: 14; j_call: TRBJ1-1; v_call: TRBV4-2; cdr3_aa: CASSLGGSSTEAFF; cdr3_nt: TGTGCCAGCAGCCTGGGGGGGAGCAGCACTGAAGCTTTCTTT
d_call: -; clone_size: -; cdr3_length: 15; j_call: TRBJ1-1; v_call: TRBV5-1; cdr3_aa: CASGPTGPMNTEAFF; cdr3_nt: TGCGCCAGCGGCCCGACGGGCCCGATGAACACTGAAGCTTTCTTT
d_call: -; clone_size: -; cdr3_length: 17; j_call: TRBJ2-1; v_call: TRBV11-3; cdr3_aa: CASSLVDGVAGYNEQFF; cdr3_nt: TGTGCCAGCAGCTTAGTTGATGGGGTGGCCGGGTACAATGAGCAGTTCTTC
d_call: -; clone_size: once; cdr3_length: 14; j_call: TRBJ1-1; v_call: TRBV5-8; cdr3_aa: CASSRGRSNTEAFF; cdr3_nt: TGTGCCAGCAGCCGGGGACGGTCGAACACTGAAGCTTTCTTT
d_call: -; clone_size: -; cdr3_length: 16; j_call: TRBJ2-6; v_call: TRBV4-3; cdr3_aa: CASSPTPTTGANVLTF; cdr3_nt: TGCGCCAGCAGCCCTACCCCCACGACTGGGGCCAACGTCCTGACTTTC
d_call: -; clone_size: -; cdr3_length: 15; j_call: TRBJ1-1; v_call: TRBV4-2; cdr3_aa: CASSQNPLRNTEAFF; cdr3_nt: TGTGCCAGCAGCCAAAATCCCCTTAGGAACACTGAAGCTTTCTTT
d_call: -; clone_size: medium-sized; cdr3_length: 13; j_call: TRBJ2-7; v_call: TRBV7-7; cdr3_aa: CASSFGVAYEQYF; cdr3_nt: TGTGCCAGCAGCTTCGGGGTCGCCTACGAGCAGTACTTC
d_call: TRBD1; clone_size: -; cdr3_length: 17; j_call: TRBJ2-2; v_call: TRBV6-4; cdr3_aa: CASKNEGQGTNTGELFF; cdr3_nt: TGTGCCAGCAAGAACGAGGGACAGGGAACGAACACCGGGGAGCTGTTTTTT
d_call: TRBD1; clone_size: -; cdr3_length: 15; j_call: TRBJ1-4; v_call: TRBV24-1; cdr3_aa: CATRGQGATNEKLFF; cdr3_nt: TGTGCCACCAGGGGACAGGGCGCAACTAATGAAAAACTGTTTTTT
d_call: TRBD2; clone_size: -; cdr3_length: 15; j_call: TRBJ2-1; v_call: TRBV11-3; cdr3_aa: CASSSTSGDYNEQFF; cdr3_nt: TGTGCCAGCAGCTCGACTAGCGGGGACTACAATGAGCAGTTCTTC
d_call: TRBD2; clone_size: -; cdr3_length: 19; j_call: TRBJ2-4; v_call: TRBV5-1; cdr3_aa: CASSPNPGLAGGHKNIQYF; cdr3_nt: TGCGCCAGCAGCCCGAACCCCGGACTAGCGGGGGGGCACAAAAACATTCAGTACTTC
d_call: -; clone_size: -; cdr3_length: 16; j_call: TRBJ2-5; v_call: TRBV7-7; cdr3_aa: CASSKSPGTGARTQYF; cdr3_nt: TGTGCCAGCAGCAAATCACCCGGGACCGGAGCGCGGACCCAGTACTTC
d_call: -; clone_size: -; cdr3_length: 13; j_call: TRBJ1-4; v_call: TRBV5-1; cdr3_aa: CASSGDTNEKLFF; cdr3_nt: TGCGCCAGCAGCGGGGACACCAATGAAAAACTGTTTTTT
d_call: -; clone_size: few; cdr3_length: 17; j_call: TRBJ1-1; v_call: TRBV20-1; cdr3_aa: CSASARRGRPGNTEAFF; cdr3_nt: TGCAGTGCTAGTGCAAGGAGGGGGAGGCCGGGGAACACTGAAGCTTTCTTT
d_call: TRBD1; clone_size: -; cdr3_length: 15; j_call: TRBJ1-2; v_call: TRBV27; cdr3_aa: CASSGTLDRGPGYTF; cdr3_nt: TGTGCCAGCAGCGGAACTTTGGACAGGGGGCCTGGCTACACCTTC
d_call: TRBD1; clone_size: -; cdr3_length: 17; j_call: TRBJ1-3; v_call: TRBV12-5; cdr3_aa: CASGLAQGGTSGNTIYF; cdr3_nt: TGTGCTAGTGGTTTGGCCCAGGGGGGGACCTCTGGAAACACCATATATTTT
d_call: -; clone_size: -; cdr3_length: 13; j_call: TRBJ2-3; v_call: TRBV18; cdr3_aa: CASSPPTADTQYF; cdr3_nt: TGTGCCAGCTCACCACCGACCGCAGATACGCAGTATTTT
d_call: TRBD1; clone_size: -; cdr3_length: 13; j_call: TRBJ1-2; v_call: TRBV15; cdr3_aa: CATSRDRRLGYTF; cdr3_nt: TGTGCCACCAGCCGGGACAGGCGCCTGGGCTACACCTTC
d_call: -; clone_size: -; cdr3_length: 14; j_call: TRBJ1-3; v_call: TRBV10-3; cdr3_aa: CAGAAQEKGNTIYF; cdr3_nt: TGTGCCGGAGCTGCACAGGAAAAAGGAAACACCATATATTTT
d_call: TRBD2; clone_size: -; cdr3_length: 15; j_call: TRBJ2-3; v_call: TRBV10-3; cdr3_aa: CAISPSGGARDTQYF; cdr3_nt: TGTGCCATCAGTCCTAGCGGGGGGGCCAGAGATACGCAGTATTTT
d_call: -; clone_size: -; cdr3_length: 15; j_call: TRBJ2-2; v_call: TRBV19; cdr3_aa: CASSTLLRKTGELFF; cdr3_nt: TGTGCCAGTAGTACCCTCCTAAGGAAGACCGGGGAGCTGTTTTTT
d_call: TRBD1; clone_size: few; cdr3_length: 13; j_call: TRBJ2-7; v_call: TRBV29-1; cdr3_aa: CSVSTGEKYEQYF; cdr3_nt: TGCAGCGTTAGTACAGGGGAGAAGTACGAGCAGTACTTC
d_call: -; clone_size: -; cdr3_length: 13; j_call: TRBJ2-5; v_call: TRBV25-1; cdr3_aa: CASSESREETQYF; cdr3_nt: TGTGCCAGCAGTGAATCGAGGGAAGAGACCCAGTACTTC
d_call: -; clone_size: -; cdr3_length: 15; j_call: TRBJ2-3; v_call: TRBV3-1/TRBV3-2; cdr3_aa: CASSPTGQRTDTQYF; cdr3_nt: TGTGCCAGCAGCCCTACCGGGCAGCGCACAGATACGCAGTATTTT
d_call: TRBD1; clone_size: -; cdr3_length: 13; j_call: TRBJ1-1; v_call: TRBV7-2; cdr3_aa: CASSLTGVTEAFF; cdr3_nt: TGTGCCAGCAGCTTAACAGGGGTCACTGAAGCTTTCTTT
d_call: -; clone_size: -; cdr3_length: 13; j_call: TRBJ2-3; v_call: TRBV5-6; cdr3_aa: CASSLAQEGTQYF; cdr3_nt: TGTGCCAGCAGCTTGGCCCAGGAGGGGACGCAGTATTTT
d_call: -; clone_size: -; cdr3_length: 16; j_call: TRBJ2-7; v_call: TRBV6-1; cdr3_aa: CASSQAPMPAFYEQYF; cdr3_nt: TGTGCCAGCAGTCAAGCGCCCATGCCGGCCTTCTACGAGCAGTACTTC
d_call: -; clone_size: -; cdr3_length: 13; j_call: TRBJ2-5; v_call: TRBV2; cdr3_aa: CASEGGPDETQYF; cdr3_nt: TGTGCCAGCGAGGGAGGTCCCGATGAGACCCAGTACTTC
d_call: -; clone_size: -; cdr3_length: 14; j_call: TRBJ2-7; v_call: TRBV28; cdr3_aa: CASRGNDRSYEQYF; cdr3_nt: TGTGCCAGCAGGGGGAACGACAGATCCTACGAGCAGTACTTC
d_call: TRBD1; clone_size: -; cdr3_length: 14; j_call: TRBJ2-1; v_call: TRBV29-1; cdr3_aa: CSVIPGQGAGEQFF; cdr3_nt: TGCAGCGTTATCCCGGGACAGGGGGCGGGGGAGCAGTTCTTC
d_call: -; clone_size: once; cdr3_length: 14; j_call: TRBJ2-3; v_call: TRBV2; cdr3_aa: CASTPRTFADTQYF; cdr3_nt: TGTGCCAGCACCCCGCGGACATTCGCAGATACGCAGTATTTT
d_call: TRBD2; clone_size: -; cdr3_length: 15; j_call: TRBJ2-1; v_call: TRBV6-2/TRBV6-3; cdr3_aa: CASSYILAGGREQFF; cdr3_nt: TGTGCCAGCAGTTATATACTAGCGGGGGGACGGGAGCAGTTCTTC
d_call: -; clone_size: -; cdr3_length: 14; j_call: TRBJ1-6; v_call: TRBV6-5; cdr3_aa: CASSRTVRNSPLHF; cdr3_nt: TGTGCCAGCAGTAGGACAGTCCGGAATTCACCCCTCCACTTT
d_call: -; clone_size: -; cdr3_length: 18; j_call: TRBJ1-5; v_call: TRBV5-8; cdr3_aa: CASSPDVTGSPSNQPQHF; cdr3_nt: TGTGCCAGCAGCCCAGACGTCACAGGTTCTCCTAGCAATCAGCCCCAGCATTTT
d_call: TRBD2; clone_size: -; cdr3_length: 15; j_call: TRBJ2-3; v_call: TRBV9; cdr3_aa: CASSVSLAGTDTQYF; cdr3_nt: TGTGCCAGCAGCGTATCACTAGCGGGGACAGATACGCAGTATTTT
d_call: TRBD1; clone_size: -; cdr3_length: 17; j_call: TRBJ1-6; v_call: TRBV5-1; cdr3_aa: CASSLGSTGTGDSPLHF; cdr3_nt: TGCGCCAGCAGCTTGGGGTCGACCGGGACAGGGGATTCACCCCTCCACTTT
d_call: -; clone_size: -; cdr3_length: 15; j_call: TRBJ2-1; v_call: TRBV7-2; cdr3_aa: CASSLAGGLYNEQFF; cdr3_nt: TGTGCCAGCAGCTTAGCGGGGGGGCTTTACAATGAGCAGTTCTTC
d_call: TRBD1; clone_size: -; cdr3_length: 15; j_call: TRBJ2-1; v_call: TRBV7-3; cdr3_aa: CASSLTGTGVDEQFF; cdr3_nt: TGTGCCAGCAGCTTGACCGGGACAGGGGTCGATGAGCAGTTCTTC
d_call: TRBD2; clone_size: -; cdr3_length: 17; j_call: TRBJ2-5; v_call: TRBV11-2; cdr3_aa: CASSLLAGRATQETQYF; cdr3_nt: TGTGCCAGCAGCTTACTGGCAGGGAGGGCAACGCAAGAGACCCAGTACTTC
d_call: -; clone_size: -; cdr3_length: 12; j_call: TRBJ2-1; v_call: TRBV3-1/TRBV3-2; cdr3_aa: CASSVTRDEQFF; cdr3_nt: TGTGCCAGCAGCGTCACTCGGGATGAGCAGTTCTTC
d_call: -; clone_size: once; cdr3_length: 13; j_call: TRBJ1-1; v_call: TRBV19; cdr3_aa: CASSIWDDTEAFF; cdr3_nt: TGTGCCAGTAGTATCTGGGACGACACTGAAGCTTTCTTT
d_call: -; clone_size: -; cdr3_length: 13; j_call: TRBJ2-5; v_call: TRBV6-5; cdr3_aa: CASSRSVQETQYF; cdr3_nt: TGTGCCAGCAGTAGGTCCGTCCAAGAGACCCAGTACTTC
d_call: -; clone_size: -; cdr3_length: 13; j_call: TRBJ1-1; v_call: TRBV11-2; cdr3_aa: CASSHGGNTEAFF; cdr3_nt: TGTGCCAGCAGCCATGGGGGAAACACTGAAGCTTTCTTT
d_call: TRBD1; clone_size: medium-sized; cdr3_length: 15; j_call: TRBJ1-6; v_call: TRBV7-2; cdr3_aa: CASSFRNRGNSPLHF; cdr3_nt: TGTGCCAGCAGCTTTAGGAACAGGGGGAATTCACCCCTCCACTTT
d_call: TRBD2; clone_size: -; cdr3_length: 17; j_call: TRBJ2-1; v_call: TRBV10-3; cdr3_aa: CAISEPPGRGGYNEQFF; cdr3_nt: TGTGCCATCAGTGAGCCGCCTGGGCGGGGGGGTTACAATGAGCAGTTCTTC
d_call: -; clone_size: -; cdr3_length: 15; j_call: TRBJ2-3; v_call: TRBV15; cdr3_aa: CATSRDGGETDTQYF; cdr3_nt: TGTGCCACCAGCAGAGATGGCGGGGAAACAGATACGCAGTATTTT
d_call: -; clone_size: -; cdr3_length: 17; j_call: TRBJ2-6; v_call: TRBV19; cdr3_aa: CASSIRPGEAGANVLTF; cdr3_nt: TGTGCCAGTAGTATTCGCCCAGGGGAGGCTGGGGCCAACGTCCTGACTTTC
d_call: -; clone_size: -; cdr3_length: 12; j_call: TRBJ1-2; v_call: TRBV6-2/TRBV6-3; cdr3_aa: CASSYYGYGYTF; cdr3_nt: TGTGCCAGCAGTTACTATGGTTATGGCTACACCTTC
d_call: TRBD2; clone_size: -; cdr3_length: 14; j_call: TRBJ2-3; v_call: TRBV7-2; cdr3_aa: CASSLGGEKDTQYF; cdr3_nt: TGTGCCAGCAGCCTTGGGGGGGAAAAAGATACGCAGTATTTT
d_call: -; clone_size: -; cdr3_length: 12; j_call: TRBJ2-3; v_call: TRBV12-5; cdr3_aa: CASGLDTDTQYF; cdr3_nt: TGTGCTAGTGGTTTGGACACAGATACGCAGTATTTT